Sequencing of this TCR beta chain was carried out in a study of technical replicates of blood from several donors. Libraries were prepared by immunoSEQ multiplex PCR; TCRdb keeps only in-frame clonotypes and omits some of them. This sample has some 80,000 clones, with roughly 92% found just once. Germline CDR1 reads SNHLY; CDR2 reads FYNNEI. Trimming left V 8 bases short and J 7 bases short, with 17 bases between. This CDR3 spans 14 amino acids. This chain connects TRBV2 to TRBJ2-2; the D gene is possibly TRBD2 (7 bases). Sequenced material: T cells isolated from PBMCs. This clonotype was sampled from a human donor in good health. This chain's CDR3 is CASARGARNGELFF. The CDR3 bases are TGTGCCAGCGCCCGGGGGGCCCGAAACGGGGAGCTGTTTTTT.